The 4 T cell receptor beta chains presented below share a single source sample, sequenced in a study of T-cell reconstitution after alpha-beta-depleted transplantation in children. Preparation of the TCRbeta library used unique molecular identifiers. TCRdb passed the PCR reads through MiXCR, listing each CDR3 protein once. The sample yields hundreds of thousands of distinct CDR3 sequences, under 20% seen once. The sample consisted of PBMCs, mostly from graft donor cells, taken 360 days after TCRalphabeta/CD19-depleted stem cell transplant. The source of these receptors is a male patient between 2 and 10 years old who had a stem cell transplant for acute lymphoblastic leukemia, so the T cells may come from the graft donor.

The CDR3 DNA follows: TGTGCCAGCAGCCAAGGATCTATACTAGCGGGGGCCGGGTCCTACAATGAGCAGTTCTTC. It is translated as CASSQGSILAGAGSYNEQFF. This chain joins TRBV4-2 and TRBJ2-1; TRBD2 matches at 11 bases. The CDR3 contains 20 residues. V shed 1 base and J 1 base; nucleotides not matched to a gene: 12. Germline V gives CDR1 LGHNA, CDR2 YNFKEQ.

CDR3 protein: CATSRDVGPYEQYF. Here the CDR3 DNA reads TGTGCCACCAGCAGAGATGTGGGTCCCTACGAGCAGTACTTC. V and J are TRBV15 and TRBJ2-7; unclear D gene. The CDR3 length is 14 residues. Trimming left V 0 bases short and J 2 bases short, with 8 bases between. Germline-derived CDR1 and CDR2 are LNHNV and YYDKDF (reference sequence).

The chain recombines TRBV12-3 or TRBV12-4 with TRBJ1-5, with TRBD1 as a possible D gene (5 bases). With 5 bases removed from V and 7 bases from J, the gap between germline ends came to 15 bases. The CDR3 consists of 14 residues. This chain's CDR3 is CASSLQGGRQPQHF. DNA for the CDR3: TGTGCCAGCAGTCTCCAGGGAGGGCGCCAGCCCCAGCATTTT.

V gene TRBV6-1 combines with J gene TRBJ2-1; 8 bases line up with TRBD2. Looked up from germline, CDR1 is MNHNS and CDR2 is SASEGT. The CDR3 has 14 residues. V lost 9 bases and J lost 10; bases outside the gene matches: 14. CDR3 sequence reads: CASKSTGGELEQFF. The CDR3 DNA reads as TGTGCCAGTAAAAGTACGGGGGGGGAATTAGAGCAGTTCTTC.